The 2 T cell receptor beta chains given below trace back to one sample, sequenced in a study of blood T cell repertoires in COVID-19. Profiling relied on immunoSEQ multiplex PCR, and the TCRdb table lists in-frame clones only, not all of them. This table holds 45,000 to 60,000 clones, around 90% found once. The material sequenced was peripheral blood. The origin of the receptors is a man in his fifties or sixties with active COVID-19.

The chain recombines TRBV9 with TRBJ1-6, with D possibly being TRBD1 (5 bases). Trimming took off 0 bases at V and 12 bases at J, with 7 bases between the two ends. Germline-derived CDR1 and CDR2 are SGDLS and YYNGEE. The CDR3 extends over 12 amino acids. The CDR3 sequence is CASSVEGQPLHF. DNA for the CDR3: TGTGCCAGCAGCGTAGAGGGGCAACCCCTCCACTTT.

The chain carries TRBV25-1 and TRBJ2-7; 7 bases fit TRBD1. The ends lost 2 bases at V and 2 bases at J; junction bases unmatched: 3. CDR1 is MGHDK and CDR2 is SYGVNS in the germline V gene. The CDR3 sequence is 14 residues long. The CDR3 region is CASSEDRAPYEQYV. The DNA of the CDR3 is TGTGCCAGCAGTGAAGACAGGGCCCCCTACGAGCAGTACGTC.